The 8 T cell receptor beta chains in this list originate from one sample, sequenced in a study of T cells in Graves' hyperthyroidism and ophthalmopathy. The source material, RNA transcripts, was used to amplify TCR beta CDR3 regions. TCR CDR3 regions were first amplified by RT-PCR with HTBI primers. TCRdb used MiXCR to reprocess the multiplex PCR reads, holding one entry per CDR3 protein. Of about 610,000 distinct CDR3 sequences listed, about 16% are singletons. The sequenced sample was blood. The receptors were gathered from a woman aged 35 to 49 with Graves' ophthalmopathy.

The chain has TRBV20-1 and TRBJ2-5, with D possibly TRBD2 on 5 matching bases. With 2 bases removed from V and 1 base from J, the gap between germline ends came to 8 bases. Germline loops: CDR1 DFQATT, CDR2 SNEGSKA (reference sequence). The CDR3 is made up of 13 amino acids. For the CDR3, the DNA is TGCAGTGCTAGAATTAGCGTCCAAGAGACCCAGTACTTC. It specifies CSARISVQETQYF.

Ten or more counts support this clonotype. The chain joins TRBV20-1 to TRBJ2-1, with 8 bases fitting TRBD2. Germline lookup yields CDR1 DFQATT and CDR2 SNEGSKA (reference sequence). The CDR3 loop spans 13 amino acids. The V and J ends lost 4 bases and 5 bases, in that order; junction bases with no gene match: 4. CDR3 coding DNA: TGCAGTGCTACTGGACTAGCCCACAATGAGCAGTTCTTC. Translation: CSATGLAHNEQFF.

This clonotype was counted ten times or more. This sequence joins TRBV3-1 and TRBJ2-2; D gene unclear. The germline gives CDR1 LGHDT, CDR2 YNNKEL (reference sequence). The CDR3 covers 17 residues. V lost 0 bases and J lost 5, with 16 bases in between. Here the CDR3 reads CASSQDPGRRQTGELFF. CDR3 nucleotides: TGTGCCAGCAGCCAAGATCCTGGGCGGCGTCAGACCGGGGAGCTGTTTTTT.

CDR3 in amino acids: CSARTSGDSYEQYF. The DNA of the CDR3 is TGCAGTGCTAGGACTAGCGGGGACTCCTACGAGCAGTACTTC. The V gene is TRBV20-1, the J gene TRBJ2-7, with TRBD2 matching 11 bases. J gave up 0 bases and V 3 bases, and 1 base lay outside the gene matches. The CDR3 sequence is 14 residues long. The V gene's germline CDR1 is DFQATT and CDR2 SNEGSKA (reference sequence).

V gene TRBV5-1 combines with J gene TRBJ2-2; possible D gene TRBD1, 5 bases. CDR1 SGHRS and CDR2 YFSETQ come from the germline V gene. The ends were cut back, 1 base at V and 7 bases at J, with 20 bases in the middle. There are 17 residues in the CDR3. The CDR3 sequence is CASSLNDRQFKIGELFF. In DNA, the CDR3 is TGCGCCAGCAGCTTGAATGATCGACAGTTCAAGATCGGGGAGCTGTTTTTT.

This clonotype has a count of ten or more. This chain links TRBV3-1 with TRBJ2-1; 8 positions agree with TRBD2. The CDR3 runs 13 residues. Germline CDR1 is LGHDT and CDR2 is YNNKEL (reference sequence). The V and J ends lost 8 bases and 8 bases, in that order; junction bases with no gene match: 8. This chain's CDR3 is CASRGSGVDEQFF. CDR3 nucleotide sequence: TGTGCCAGCCGCGGTAGCGGGGTCGATGAGCAGTTCTTC.

This clonotype was detected a few times. The J gene is TRBJ1-5, the V gene TRBV9; D is undetermined. Germline CDR1 is SGDLS and CDR2 is YYNGEE. V was cut by 0 bases and J by 6 bases, with 10 bases left in between. The CDR3 contains 14 residues. The CDR3 reads CASSVGTSGQPQHF. In nucleotides, the CDR3 is TGTGCCAGCAGCGTAGGGACGTCGGGTCAGCCCCAGCATTTT.

This clonotype was counted many times. The chain uses TRBV5-1 and TRBJ1-1; the match to TRBD1 covers 7 bases. Trimming removed 3 bases from V and 4 bases from J; junction bases left unmatched: 6. There are 14 residues in the CDR3. The germline CDR1 and CDR2 sequences are SGHRS and YFSETQ. CDR3 region: CASSSDRVGTEAFF. In nucleotides, the CDR3 is TGCGCCAGCAGCTCCGACAGGGTGGGCACTGAAGCTTTCTTT.